This TCR beta chain was sequenced during a study of blood T cell repertoires in COVID-19. Whole-study context: The United States, Italy and Spain supplied acute and convalescent COVID-19 samples.

The assay was immunoSEQ multiplex PCR, and TCRdb's table has in-frame clones only and misses some. This sample has 300,000 to 400,000 clones, with roughly 89% found just once. The CDR3 is 16 amino acids. V shed 1 base, J shed 2 bases, and the junction held 6 bases outside the gene matches. Looked up from germline, CDR1 is SGHRS and CDR2 is YFSETQ. Two consecutive negative NP/OP PCR tests, clearance, or resolved symptoms defined Cohort 3 recovery. The source is a man aged 55 to 70 who had recovered from COVID-19. Material: PBMCs or T cells enriched from blood (not recorded which). The rearrangement links TRBV5-1 to TRBJ2-7; 10 positions agree with TRBD2. In DNA form, the CDR3 reads TGCGCCAGCAGCTTGCCCGGGACTAGCGAAGCCTACGAGCAGTACTTC. Its protein is CASSLPGTSEAYEQYF.